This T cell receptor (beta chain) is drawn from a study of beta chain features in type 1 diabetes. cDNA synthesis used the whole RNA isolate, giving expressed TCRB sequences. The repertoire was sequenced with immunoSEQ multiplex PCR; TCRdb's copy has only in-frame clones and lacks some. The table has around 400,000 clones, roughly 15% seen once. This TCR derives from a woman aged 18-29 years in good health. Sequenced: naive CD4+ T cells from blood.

CDR3 loop: CASRTGTVNTEAFF. In DNA, the CDR3 is TGCGCCAGCAGGACCGGGACAGTGAACACTGAAGCTTTCTTT. The chain carries TRBV4-1 and TRBJ1-1; 7 bases line up with TRBD1. Germline-derived CDR1 and CDR2 are MGHRA and YSYEKL. This CDR3 is built from 14 residues. V trimming: 6 bases; J trimming: 0 bases; junction bases outside the gene matches: 4.